A selection of T cell receptor beta chains follows, all from one sample in a study of cytomegalovirus exposure and HLA in healthy donors. Produced via immunoSEQ multiplex PCR; TCRdb's table is partial and in-frame only. In the table there are 200,000 to 250,000 clones, roughly 79% of which are singletons. Sequenced: PBMCs. The receptor source for this set is a man younger than 35 in good health and CMV-seronegative. CDR3s leave out the opening cysteine and the closing phenylalanine or tryptophan. D genes are given only for firm matches.

v_call	d_call	j_call	cdr3_aa
TRBV6-6	TRBD1	TRBJ1-5	ASRDPQGSNQPQH
TRBV11-2	-	TRBJ2-7	ASSFGGQEQY
TRBV30	TRBD1	TRBJ2-7	AWSVFMGQSYEQY
TRBV5-1	-	-	ASSPGTSVVYEQY
TRBV5-4	TRBD2	TRBJ2-7	ASSLELAGAGSYEQY
TRBV10-3	-	TRBJ2-3	AINKWANATDTQY
TRBV19	-	TRBJ2-2	ASKAAGNTGELF
TRBV30	-	TRBJ2-5	ACTLSQQGTQY
TRBV21-1	-	TRBJ2-7	ASSKKKDRDLCEQY
TRBV6-6	-	TRBJ2-7	ASNPRDTSYEQY
TRBV6-6	-	TRBJ1-1	ASSSTLGQPNTEAF
TRBV4-2	TRBD2	TRBJ2-2	ASSQEFGGRAGSNTGELF
TRBV5-1	TRBD2	TRBJ2-5	ASSTGLAGEETQY
TRBV6-6	-	TRBJ2-2	ASSYGRGGTGELF
TRBV13	TRBD2	TRBJ2-7	ASSASGVPYEQY
TRBV19	-	TRBJ2-5	ASSLDFQETQY
TRBV7-3	TRBD2	TRBJ2-7	ASAGWEGRYEQY
TRBV6-6	TRBD1	TRBJ1-2	ASSSNRQGANYGYT
TRBV25-1	-	TRBJ1-5	ASSEYRQNQPQH
TRBV9	-	TRBJ2-7	ASSVAVSTTYEQY
TRBV2	TRBD1	TRBJ1-2	ASSRDEGAEGYT
TRBV27	TRBD1	TRBJ1-2	ASSYAGQAGGYT
TRBV6-6	TRBD1	TRBJ2-7	ASSLPGGYEQY
TRBV5-1	TRBD2	TRBJ2-3	ASSLDAGGPTFTDTQY
TRBV5-1	-	TRBJ2-2	ASSLAGGNTGELF
TRBV5-1	TRBD2	TRBJ2-2	ASSLASLAGGFTGELF
TRBV12-5	-	TRBJ1-5	ASGLALNSNQPQH
TRBV7-8	-	TRBJ1-5	ASSNEEKGDNQPQH
TRBV19	-	-	ASSRDNSYEQY
TRBV6-1	TRBD2	TRBJ2-7	ASSEGQAGSYEQY
TRBV30	TRBD1	TRBJ2-5	AWSVLTTGRQETQY
TRBV7-9	-	TRBJ2-7	ASSSPARTATYEQY
TRBV29-1	TRBD1	TRBJ2-5	SVQGLQGAGETQY
TRBV16	-	TRBJ2-7	ASSQFIYEQY
TRBV7-2	TRBD2	TRBJ2-3	ASSLGGLAGTDTQY
TRBV7-9	-	TRBJ1-6	SSSLGQNSYNSPLH
TRBV4-2	TRBD1	TRBJ1-2	ASSQDRLGKGATT
TRBV5-4	-	TRBJ2-5	ASSIVQAQETQY
TRBV5-6	-	TRBJ2-7	ASSLFPTASFYEQY
TRBV7-2	TRBD2	TRBJ2-1	ASSLVGREYNEQF
TRBV30	TRBD1	TRBJ2-5	AWDRGRRETQY
TRBV4-3	TRBD1	TRBJ1-2	ASSQDRRVRGYT
TRBV11-2	TRBD2	TRBJ2-3	ASSGLAEGTDTQY
TRBV5-1	-	TRBJ2-7	ASSSTGTQNEQY
TRBV30	-	TRBJ1-2	AHYLGAGDGYT
TRBV5-5	TRBD1	TRBJ1-3	ASSLSGQGSNTIY
TRBV27	-	TRBJ1-6	ASSLSGGSYNSPLH
TRBV7-9	-	TRBJ2-7	ASSLVSSNYEQY
TRBV10-3	-	TRBJ2-3	AISEPQGSTDTQY
TRBV5-4	-	TRBJ1-1	ASSSYGASSEAF
TRBV2	-	TRBJ1-6	ASSMENSPLH
TRBV11-3	-	TRBJ2-4	ASSPLRAKNIQY
TRBV30	-	TRBJ1-2	ACETRGGYT